A selection of T cell receptor beta chains follows, all from one sample in a study of shared clonotypes between healthy human individuals. Assay used: immunoSEQ multiplex PCR; TCRdb lists only in-frame clones, some missing. The sample contains 2.5 million or so clones, more than 80% of which appear only once. The sequencing input was naive CD4+ T cells sorted from blood. The receptor source for this set is a man aged 18 to 29 in good health. Each CDR3 is given with its conserved first and last residue. A D gene is named only where the DNA matches it firmly. Expanded clones get a size class; other rows say once, few or many, or leave the size out.

v_call: TRBV11-3; clone_size: -; d_call: TRBD2; j_call: TRBJ2-2; cdr3_aa: CASSTTLAGGGELFF; cdr3_nt: TGTGCCAGCAGCACCACTCTAGCGGGAGGCGGGGAGCTGTTTTTT
v_call: TRBV11-2; clone_size: once; d_call: TRBD1; j_call: TRBJ2-7; cdr3_aa: CASSRDRLSYEQYF; cdr3_nt: TGTGCCAGCAGCCGGGACAGGTTATCCTACGAGCAGTACTTC
v_call: TRBV6-1; clone_size: -; d_call: TRBD2; j_call: TRBJ2-7; cdr3_aa: CASRWTSGLYEQYF; cdr3_nt: TGTGCCAGCAGGTGGACTAGCGGGCTCTACGAGCAGTACTTC
v_call: TRBV9; clone_size: -; d_call: TRBD2; j_call: TRBJ2-7; cdr3_aa: CASSVGLAGDGEQYF; cdr3_nt: TGTGCCAGCAGCGTCGGACTAGCGGGAGACGGGGAGCAGTACTTC
v_call: TRBV5-6; clone_size: -; d_call: -; j_call: TRBJ1-2; cdr3_aa: CASSSRDGGNYGYTF; cdr3_nt: TGTGCCAGCAGCTCGCGGGACGGTGGAAACTATGGCTACACCTTC
v_call: TRBV4-3; clone_size: once; d_call: -; j_call: TRBJ2-5; cdr3_aa: CASSQSVRETQYF; cdr3_nt: TGCGCCAGCAGCCAGTCAGTCCGAGAGACCCAGTACTTC
v_call: TRBV28; clone_size: -; d_call: -; j_call: TRBJ1-2; cdr3_aa: CASSFSGAAGYTF; cdr3_nt: TGTGCCAGCAGTTTCTCAGGGGCAGCTGGCTACACCTTC
v_call: TRBV7-2; clone_size: -; d_call: TRBD1; j_call: TRBJ2-7; cdr3_aa: CASSPGQAIGEQYF; cdr3_nt: TGTGCCAGCAGCCCAGGACAGGCCATCGGCGAGCAGTACTTC
v_call: TRBV9; clone_size: -; d_call: -; j_call: TRBJ1-4; cdr3_aa: CASGGFPTNEKLFF; cdr3_nt: TGTGCCAGCGGCGGGTTCCCAACTAATGAAAAACTGTTTTTT
v_call: TRBV6-1; clone_size: -; d_call: -; j_call: TRBJ1-2; cdr3_aa: CASSQQGESGYTF; cdr3_nt: TGTGCCAGCAGTCAGCAGGGAGAGAGCGGCTACACCTTC
v_call: TRBV6-6; clone_size: -; d_call: TRBD1; j_call: TRBJ1-2; cdr3_aa: CASSYGTGNYGYTF; cdr3_nt: TGTGCCAGCAGTTACGGGACAGGCAACTATGGCTACACCTTC
v_call: TRBV5-1; clone_size: -; d_call: TRBD2; j_call: TRBJ2-1; cdr3_aa: CASSLGTSGTGEQFF; cdr3_nt: TGCGCCAGCAGCTTAGGGACTAGCGGGACGGGTGAGCAGTTCTTC
v_call: TRBV18; clone_size: -; d_call: -; j_call: TRBJ2-5; cdr3_aa: CASSPGHHPETQYF; cdr3_nt: TGTGCCAGCTCACCGGGACACCACCCAGAGACCCAGTACTTC
v_call: TRBV28; clone_size: -; d_call: -; j_call: TRBJ1-6; cdr3_aa: CASSLQTGDSPLHF; cdr3_nt: TGTGCCAGCAGTTTGCAGACGGGGGATTCACCCCTCCACTTT
v_call: TRBV4-2; clone_size: -; d_call: TRBD2; j_call: TRBJ2-5; cdr3_aa: CASSYGGLGETQYF; cdr3_nt: TGTGCCAGCAGCTACGGGGGACTAGGGGAGACCCAGTACTTC
v_call: TRBV19; clone_size: once; d_call: -; j_call: TRBJ2-2; cdr3_aa: CASSIDRAGNTGELFF; cdr3_nt: TGTGCCAGTAGTATAGACAGGGCTGGCAACACCGGGGAGCTGTTTTTT
v_call: TRBV7-9; clone_size: -; d_call: -; j_call: TRBJ2-1; cdr3_aa: CASSLAGRLRYNEQFF; cdr3_nt: TGTGCCAGCAGCTTAGCTGGACGCCTGCGGTACAATGAGCAGTTCTTC
v_call: TRBV5-4; clone_size: -; d_call: -; j_call: TRBJ2-2; cdr3_aa: CASSLLQGKTGELFF; cdr3_nt: TGTGCCAGCAGCTTGTTACAGGGCAAGACCGGGGAGCTGTTTTTT